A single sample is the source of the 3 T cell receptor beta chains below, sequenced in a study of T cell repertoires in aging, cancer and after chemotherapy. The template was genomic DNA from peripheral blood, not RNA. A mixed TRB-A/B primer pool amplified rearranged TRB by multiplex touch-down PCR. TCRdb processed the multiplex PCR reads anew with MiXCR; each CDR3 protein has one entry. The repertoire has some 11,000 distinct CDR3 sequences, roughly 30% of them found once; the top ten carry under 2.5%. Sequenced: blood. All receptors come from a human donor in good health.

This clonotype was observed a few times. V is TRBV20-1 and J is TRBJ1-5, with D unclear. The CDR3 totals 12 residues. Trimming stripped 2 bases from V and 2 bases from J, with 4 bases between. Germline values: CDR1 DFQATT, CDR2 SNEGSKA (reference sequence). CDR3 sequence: CSARQGNQPQHF. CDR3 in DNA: TGCAGTGCTAGACAGGGCAATCAGCCCCAGCATTTT.

In nucleotides, the CDR3 is TGTGCCAGCTCACCAGGGCGCGACCAGCCCCAGCATTTT. This translates into CASSPGRDQPQHF. This chain links TRBV18 with TRBJ1-5; no firm D call. V lost 2 bases and J 7 bases, leaving 9 bases between the germline ends. Germline V gene sequence: CDR1 KGHSH, CDR2 LQKENI. The CDR3 loop spans 13 amino acids.

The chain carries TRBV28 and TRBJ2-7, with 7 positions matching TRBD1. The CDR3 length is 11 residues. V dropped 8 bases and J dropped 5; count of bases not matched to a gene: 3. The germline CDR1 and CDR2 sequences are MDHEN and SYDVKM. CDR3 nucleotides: TGTGCCAGCCTAGGGGGCCACGAGCAGTACTTC. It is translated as CASLGGHEQYF.